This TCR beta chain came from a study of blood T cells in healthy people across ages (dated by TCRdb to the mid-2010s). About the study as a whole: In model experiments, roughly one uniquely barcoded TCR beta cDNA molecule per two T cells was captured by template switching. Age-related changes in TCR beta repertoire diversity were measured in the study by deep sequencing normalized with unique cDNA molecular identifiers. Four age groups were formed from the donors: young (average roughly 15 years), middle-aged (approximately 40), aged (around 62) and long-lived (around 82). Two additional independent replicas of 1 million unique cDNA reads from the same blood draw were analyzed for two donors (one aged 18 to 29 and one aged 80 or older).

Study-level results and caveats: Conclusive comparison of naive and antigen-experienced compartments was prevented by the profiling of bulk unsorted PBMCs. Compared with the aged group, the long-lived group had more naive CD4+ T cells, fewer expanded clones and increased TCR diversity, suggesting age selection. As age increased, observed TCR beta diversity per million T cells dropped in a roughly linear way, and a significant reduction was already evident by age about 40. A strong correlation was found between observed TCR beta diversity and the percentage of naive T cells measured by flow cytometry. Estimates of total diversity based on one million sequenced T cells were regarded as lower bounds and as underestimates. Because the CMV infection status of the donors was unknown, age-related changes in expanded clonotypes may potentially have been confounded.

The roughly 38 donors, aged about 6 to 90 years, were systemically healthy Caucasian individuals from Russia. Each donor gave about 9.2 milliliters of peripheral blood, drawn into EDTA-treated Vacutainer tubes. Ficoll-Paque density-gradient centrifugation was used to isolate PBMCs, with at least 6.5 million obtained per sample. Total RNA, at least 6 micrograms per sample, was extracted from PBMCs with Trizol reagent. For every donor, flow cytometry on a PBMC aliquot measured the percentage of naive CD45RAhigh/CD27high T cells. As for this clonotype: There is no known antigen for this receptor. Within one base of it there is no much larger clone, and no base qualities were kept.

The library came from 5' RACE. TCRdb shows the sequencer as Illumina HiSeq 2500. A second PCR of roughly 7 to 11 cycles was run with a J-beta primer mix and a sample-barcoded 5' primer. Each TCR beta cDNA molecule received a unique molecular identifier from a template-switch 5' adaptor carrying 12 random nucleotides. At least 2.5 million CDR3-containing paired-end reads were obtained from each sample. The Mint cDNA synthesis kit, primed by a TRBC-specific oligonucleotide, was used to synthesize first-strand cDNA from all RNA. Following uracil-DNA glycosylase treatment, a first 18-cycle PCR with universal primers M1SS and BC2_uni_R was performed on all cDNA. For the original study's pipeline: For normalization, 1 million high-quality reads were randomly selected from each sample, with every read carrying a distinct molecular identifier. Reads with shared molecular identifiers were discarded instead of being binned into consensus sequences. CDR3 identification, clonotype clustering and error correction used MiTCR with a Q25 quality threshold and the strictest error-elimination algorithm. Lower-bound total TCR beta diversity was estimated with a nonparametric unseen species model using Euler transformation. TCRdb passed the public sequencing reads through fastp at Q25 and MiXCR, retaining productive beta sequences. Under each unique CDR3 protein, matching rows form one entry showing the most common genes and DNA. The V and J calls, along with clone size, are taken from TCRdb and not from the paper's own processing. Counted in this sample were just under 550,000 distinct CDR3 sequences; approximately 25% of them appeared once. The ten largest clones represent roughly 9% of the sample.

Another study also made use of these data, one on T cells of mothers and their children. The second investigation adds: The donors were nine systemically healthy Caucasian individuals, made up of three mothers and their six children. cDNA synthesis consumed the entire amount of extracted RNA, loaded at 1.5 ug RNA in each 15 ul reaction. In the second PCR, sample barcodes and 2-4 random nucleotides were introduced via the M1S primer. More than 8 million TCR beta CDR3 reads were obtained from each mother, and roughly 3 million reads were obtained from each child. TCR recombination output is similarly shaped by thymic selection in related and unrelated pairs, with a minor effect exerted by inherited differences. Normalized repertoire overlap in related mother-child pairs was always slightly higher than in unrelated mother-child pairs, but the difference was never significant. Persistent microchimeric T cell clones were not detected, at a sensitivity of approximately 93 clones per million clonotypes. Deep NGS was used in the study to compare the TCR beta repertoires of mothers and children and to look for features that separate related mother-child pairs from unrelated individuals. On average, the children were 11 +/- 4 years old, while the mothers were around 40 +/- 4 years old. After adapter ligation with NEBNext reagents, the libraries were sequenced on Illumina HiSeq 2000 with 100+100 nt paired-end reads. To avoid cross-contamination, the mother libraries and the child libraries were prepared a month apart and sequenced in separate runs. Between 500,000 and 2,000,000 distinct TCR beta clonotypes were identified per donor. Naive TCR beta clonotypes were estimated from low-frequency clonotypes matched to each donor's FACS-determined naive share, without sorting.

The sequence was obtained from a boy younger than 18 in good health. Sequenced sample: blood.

The CDR3 here reads CASSFPGQGASEQYF. The DNA sequence is as follows: TGTGCCAGCAGCTTTCCGGGACAGGGGGCAAGCGAGCAGTACTTC. The sequence joins TRBV7-9 to TRBJ2-7, and TRBD1 aligns with 12 junction nucleotides. V and J are trimmed by 3 bases and 6 bases, and the gene matches miss 6 bases of the junction. The germline V gene (reference sequence) sets CDR1 to SEHNR and CDR2 to FQNEAQ. Measured from the cysteine to the phenylalanine, the CDR3 is 15 residues long. Only the CDR3 part of the read is kept: 45 bases, read in frame from the first base.